A single sample is the source of the 16 T cell receptor beta chains below, sequenced in a study of monozygotic twins with inflammatory bowel disease. No DNA is given; TCRdb re-called the 5' RACE reads and lists each CDR3 protein once. Its listing shows approximately 100,000 distinct CDR3 sequences. The sequenced sample was blood. These receptors originate from a human donor with ulcerative colitis or Crohn's disease, or a healthy co-twin of an affected twin (not recorded which).

The chain carries TRBV11-1 and TRBJ2-2; no DNA is available, so the TRBD2 call from TCRdb remains unchecked. Germline V gene data show CDR1 as SGHAT and CDR2 as FQDESV (reference sequence). The CDR3 has 16 residues. CDR3 loop: CASSNVAGGHTGELFF.

The chain is built from TRBV12-3 or TRBV12-4 and TRBJ2-5. The CDR3 consists of 15 residues. CDR3 residues: CASSLGVGSGETQYF.

The chain employs TRBV27 and TRBJ2-5. The CDR3 length is 16 residues. In germline, CDR1 is MNHEY, CDR2 SMNVEV (reference sequence). CDR3 amino acids: CASSSGRGWSEETQYF.

This rearrangement joins TRBV7-9 to TRBJ1-1; TCRdb gives TRBD1 as the D gene, but with no DNA this cannot be confirmed. Germline CDR1 is SEHNR and CDR2 is FQNEAQ (reference sequence). The CDR3 is 16 amino acids. CDR3 sequence reads: CASSSGGRTPRPEAFF.

The chain is built from TRBV4-1 and TRBJ2-3; the TCRdb call, TRBD1, lacks DNA for checking. In germline, CDR1 is MGHRA, CDR2 YSYEKL. The CDR3 runs 15 residues. CDR3 loop: CASSLSGLGTDTQYF.

The chain uses TRBV5-4 and TRBJ2-2; TCRdb's D gene call, TRBD2, goes unchecked for lack of DNA. CDR1 and CDR2 (germline): SGHNT, YYREEE (reference sequence). This CDR3 comprises 16 residues. This chain's CDR3 is CASSRTSGSGAGELFF.

The V call is TRBV28, the J call TRBJ2-3. The CDR3 is 14 amino acids. Germline V CDR1 and CDR2: MDHEN, SYDVKM. The CDR3 sequence is CVSSLGSSTDTQYF.

J is TRBJ2-3 and V is TRBV5-1; absent DNA, TCRdb's TRBD2 call cannot be checked. Germline assignment: CDR1 SGHRS and CDR2 YFSETQ. This CDR3 is 16 amino acids long. CDR3: CASSSATSSSTDTQYF.

The rearrangement joins TRBV20-1 to TRBJ2-5; TCRdb's assignment of TRBD1 cannot be checked, as there is no DNA. The CDR3 covers 14 residues. The V gene's germline CDR1 is DFQATT and CDR2 SNEGSKA (reference sequence). This CDR3 reads CSHTPPGAPETQYF.

The CDR3 sequence: CSVYGTGEHEQYF. V and J are TRBV29-1 and TRBJ2-7; absent DNA, TCRdb's TRBD1 call cannot be checked. CDR3 length equals 13 residues. Germline loops: CDR1 SQVTM, CDR2 ANQGSEA.

CDR3 protein: CASRQGARTEAFF. The chain uses TRBV27 and TRBJ1-1; without DNA, the TCRdb call of TRBD1 cannot be checked. This CDR3 has 13 residues. Germline-derived CDR1 and CDR2 are MNHEY and SMNVEV (reference sequence).

The chain uses TRBV5-1 and TRBJ2-3; TCRdb picks TRBD1, but there is no DNA to check that call. CDR1 is SGHRS, CDR2 YFSETQ, per germline. The CDR3 is made up of 13 amino acids. CDR3 in amino acids: CASTPLTTGTQYF. The complete variable domain, with remaining parts taken from reference TRBV5-1 and TRBJ2-3, reads KAGVTQTPRYLIKTRGQQVTLSCSPISGHRSVSWYQQTPGQGLQFLFEYFSETQRNKGNFPGRFSGRQFSNSRSEMNVSTLELGDSALYLCASTPLTTGTQYFGPGTRLTVL.

This chain uses TRBV7-9 with TRBJ2-1; TCRdb's D call of TRBD2 is untestable without DNA. CDR3 length equals 14 residues. The germline gives CDR1 SEHNR, CDR2 FQNEAQ (reference sequence). The CDR3 reads CAGGRPEEYNEQFF.

The chain uses TRBV18 and TRBJ1-2; TCRdb lists TRBD1, though no DNA is available to test this call. The CDR3 length is 17 residues. In germline, CDR1 is KGHSH, CDR2 LQKENI. The CDR3 sequence is CASSPTAAAPHNYGYTF.

The chain links TRBV11-2 to TRBJ1-4. Germline lookup yields CDR1 SGHAT and CDR2 FQNNGV. The CDR3 is 15 residues long. This CDR3 reads CASSPREGMYEKLFF.

The gene calls are TRBV7-2 and TRBJ2-7; TCRdb indicates TRBD1, and absent DNA this call remains unverified. Germline V CDR1 and CDR2: SGHTA, FQGNSA. The CDR3 runs to 13 residues. This CDR3 is CASSPSRGDEQYF.